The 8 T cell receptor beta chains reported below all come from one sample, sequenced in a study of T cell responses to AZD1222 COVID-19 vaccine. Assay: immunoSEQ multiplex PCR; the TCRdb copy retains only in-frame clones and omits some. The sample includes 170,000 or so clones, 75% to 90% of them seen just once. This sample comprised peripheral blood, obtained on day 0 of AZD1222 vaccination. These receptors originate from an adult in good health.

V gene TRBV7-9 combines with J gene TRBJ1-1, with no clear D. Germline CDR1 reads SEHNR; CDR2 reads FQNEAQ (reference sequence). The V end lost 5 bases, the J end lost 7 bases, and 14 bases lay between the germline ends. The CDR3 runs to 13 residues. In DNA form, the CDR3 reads TGTGCCAGCAGCCGTACCGGGCCAAGTGAAGCTTTCTTT. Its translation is CASSRTGPSEAFF.

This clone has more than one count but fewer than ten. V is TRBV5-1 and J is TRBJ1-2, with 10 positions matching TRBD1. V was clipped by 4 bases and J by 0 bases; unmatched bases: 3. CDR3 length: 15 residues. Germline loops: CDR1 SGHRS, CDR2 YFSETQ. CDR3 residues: CASSLGTGANYGYTF. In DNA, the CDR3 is TGCGCCAGCAGCCTCGGGACAGGGGCTAACTATGGCTACACCTTC.

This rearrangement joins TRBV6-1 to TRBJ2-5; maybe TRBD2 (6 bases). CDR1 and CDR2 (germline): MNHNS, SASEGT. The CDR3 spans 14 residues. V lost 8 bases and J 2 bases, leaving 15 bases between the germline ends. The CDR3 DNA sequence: TGTGCCAGCGAGGTGGGGGGTACACAAGAGACCCAGTACTTC. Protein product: CASEVGGTQETQYF.

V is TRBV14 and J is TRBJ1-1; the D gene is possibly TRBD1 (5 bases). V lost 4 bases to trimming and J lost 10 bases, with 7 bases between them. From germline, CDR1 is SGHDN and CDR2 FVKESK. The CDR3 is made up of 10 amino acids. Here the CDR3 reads CASSLGGAFF. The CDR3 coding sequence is TGTGCCAGCAGCCTGGGGGGAGCTTTCTTT.

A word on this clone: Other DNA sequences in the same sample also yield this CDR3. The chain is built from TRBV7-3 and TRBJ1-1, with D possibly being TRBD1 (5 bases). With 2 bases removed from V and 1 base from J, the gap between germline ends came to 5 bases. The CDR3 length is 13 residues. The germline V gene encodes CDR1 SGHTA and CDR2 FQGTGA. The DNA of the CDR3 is TGTGCCAGCAGCTTAGGACAGAACACTGAAGCTTTCTTT. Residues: CASSLGQNTEAFF. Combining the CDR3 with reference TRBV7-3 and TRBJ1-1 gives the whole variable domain GAGVSQTPSNKVTEKGKYVELRCDPISGHTALYWYRQSLGQGPEFLIYFQGTGAADDSGLPNDRFFAVRPEGSVSTLKIQRTERGDSAVYLCASSLGQNTEAFFGQGTRLTVV.

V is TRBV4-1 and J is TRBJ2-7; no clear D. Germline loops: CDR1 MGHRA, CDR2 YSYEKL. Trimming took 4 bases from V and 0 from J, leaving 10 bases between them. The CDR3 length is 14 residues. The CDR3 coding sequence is TGCGCCAGCAGCCCCTCGAGGCCCTCCTACGAGCAGTACTTC. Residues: CASSPSRPSYEQYF.

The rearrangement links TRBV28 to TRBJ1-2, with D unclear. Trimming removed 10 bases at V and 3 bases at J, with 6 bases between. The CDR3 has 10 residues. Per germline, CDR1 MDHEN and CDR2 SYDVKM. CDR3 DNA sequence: TGTGCCACGCGCGACTATGGCTACACCTTC. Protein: CATRDYGYTF.

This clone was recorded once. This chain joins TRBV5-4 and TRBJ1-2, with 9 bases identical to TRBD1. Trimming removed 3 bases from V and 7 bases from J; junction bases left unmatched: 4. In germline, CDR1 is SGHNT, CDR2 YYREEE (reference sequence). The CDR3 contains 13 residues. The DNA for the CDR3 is TGTGCCAGCAGCTCACAGGGGGCGATTGGCTACACCTTC. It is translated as CASSSQGAIGYTF.